This TCR beta chain was sequenced in a study of CXCR3-negative and CXCR3-positive naive CD8 T cells. Germline CDR1 MNHEY, CDR2 SVGEGT. The length of the CDR3 is 13 residues. Via 5' RACE with UMI labels, TRB cDNA libraries were prepared. Following a re-call of the 5' RACE reads, TCRdb has one entry per CDR3 protein and lacks DNA. The table for this sample gives tens of thousands of distinct CDR3 sequences. The chain employs TRBV6-2 or TRBV6-3 and TRBJ1-5. This sequence originates from a human donor in good health. Some clones in this sample may be carry-over from other donors' samples. Sequencing used naive CXCR3- CD8+ T cells from blood. Documented subset: CD45RO-CCR7+CD27+CD95- naive CD8+ T cells lacking CXCR3 (TNR3-). The CDR3 here is CASRPDGPKPQHF.